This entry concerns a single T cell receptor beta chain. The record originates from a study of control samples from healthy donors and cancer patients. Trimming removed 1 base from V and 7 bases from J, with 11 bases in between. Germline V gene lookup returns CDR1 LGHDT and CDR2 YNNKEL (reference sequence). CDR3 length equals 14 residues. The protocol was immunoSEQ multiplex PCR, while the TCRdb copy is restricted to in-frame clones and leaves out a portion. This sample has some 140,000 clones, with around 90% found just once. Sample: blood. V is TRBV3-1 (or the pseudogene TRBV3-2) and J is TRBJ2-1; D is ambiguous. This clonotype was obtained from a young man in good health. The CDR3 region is CASSQGTIRNEQFF. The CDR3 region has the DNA TGTGCCAGCAGCCAAGGGACGATAAGAAATGAGCAGTTCTTC.